The rows below give T cell receptor beta chains drawn from one sample of a study of control samples from healthy donors and cancer patients. Sequencing was performed with immunoSEQ multiplex PCR; in TCRdb, only in-frame clones are kept and a portion is missing. The sample includes 110,000 or so clones, 70% to 90% of them seen just once. The sequenced sample was blood. The receptors stem from a man in his forties or fifties in good health. The CDR3 runs from the conserved cysteine through the conserved F or W. Each record gives: V gene, J gene, clone size, CDR3 protein. Some rows mark clone size as missing; the rest say once, few, many or name a class of expanded clone.

TRBV7-2,TRBJ1-2,NA,CASSLSPSDGYGYTF
TRBV9,TRBJ2-3,NA,CASSSRTGGLTDTQYF
TRBV18,TRBJ1-5,NA,CASSSQGGINQPQHF
TRBV11-2,TRBJ1-2,few,CASSLMDLQGEAYGYTF
TRBV19,TRBJ2-3,NA,CASSMEGLAGGLTDTQYF
TRBV18,TRBJ2-5,NA,CASSPYRGSTGGIQETQYF
TRBV29-1,TRBJ1-4,NA,CSVDSRTGARFF
TRBV29-1,TRBJ1-1,NA,CSVDGGLKAEAFF
TRBV2,TRBJ1-6,once,CASTGQENSPLHF
TRBV19,TRBJ1-5,NA,CASSMRNQPQHF
TRBV27,TRBJ1-1,NA,CASRRGWDTEAFF
TRBV5-4,TRBJ2-3,few,CASSPGQGRNTQYF
TRBV11-3,TRBJ1-4,NA,CASSLGTGDNEKLFF
TRBV7-6,TRBJ1-6,NA,CASSLASQDNSPLHF
TRBV5-5,TRBJ2-7,NA,CASSLREISYEQYF
TRBV5-1,TRBJ2-7,NA,CASSLGLRDSSYEQYF
TRBV5-1,TRBJ2-7,few,CASSLTARSSYEQYF
TRBV7-9,TRBJ1-2,NA,CASSLDSTAYGYTF
TRBV11-3,TRBJ1-1,NA,CASSPPRGRPLMNTEAFF
TRBV3-1/TRBV3-2,TRBJ1-5,NA,CASSPWEGPQHF
TRBV5-4,TRBJ2-7,NA,CASSLAPQIEQYF
TRBV19,TRBJ1-2,once,CASSKDRSVYGYTF
TRBV6-5,TRBJ1-2,NA,CASGKGRDYGYTF
TRBV6-2/TRBV6-3,TRBJ2-7,NA,CASSYNPGTISYEQYF
TRBV4-2,TRBJ2-3,NA,CASSQERKFSGGIDTQYF
TRBV9,TRBJ1-2,NA,CASSVGTSDGYTF
TRBV11-3,TRBJ2-2,NA,CASSLVGITGELFF
TRBV30,TRBJ1-5,NA,CAWSGRGPNQPQHF
TRBV4-3,TRBJ2-2,NA,CASSQRQGGTGELFF
TRBV5-8,TRBJ2-2,NA,CASSGRLVSGELFF
TRBV18,TRBJ1-2,NA,CASSPGQGRSVAF
TRBV10-3,TRBJ1-1,once,CAISAQGENTEAFF
TRBV4-1,TRBJ1-1,NA,CASSQVLREVGNTEAFF
TRBV19,TRBJ1-5,NA,CASSASNGVSNQPQHF
TRBV19,TRBJ2-1,few,CASSIDSAGGSAYNEQFF
TRBV5-1,TRBJ2-3,NA,CASSFTGGPSTDTQYF
TRBV5-1,TRBJ2-5,NA,CASSGGTGRQETQYF
TRBV7-2,TRBJ1-2,NA,CVSSLGSGDGYTF
TRBV5-4,TRBJ1-2,NA,CASSFWGMDEYTF
TRBV6-5,TRBJ1-5,NA,CASSHTGGLQPQHF
TRBV2,TRBJ1-5,few,CASSGTDNSNQPQHF
TRBV10-3,TRBJ1-4,NA,CATRQGADEKLFF
TRBV7-9,TRBJ2-7,NA,CASSLEQGVSYEQYF
TRBV5-4,TRBJ2-5,NA,CASSFGIQETQYF
TRBV10-3,TRBJ1-1,NA,CAISGTNKNTEAFF
TRBV30,TRBJ2-3,NA,CACRLRRGATDTQYF
TRBV20-1,TRBJ2-1,NA,CSAPLYNEQFF